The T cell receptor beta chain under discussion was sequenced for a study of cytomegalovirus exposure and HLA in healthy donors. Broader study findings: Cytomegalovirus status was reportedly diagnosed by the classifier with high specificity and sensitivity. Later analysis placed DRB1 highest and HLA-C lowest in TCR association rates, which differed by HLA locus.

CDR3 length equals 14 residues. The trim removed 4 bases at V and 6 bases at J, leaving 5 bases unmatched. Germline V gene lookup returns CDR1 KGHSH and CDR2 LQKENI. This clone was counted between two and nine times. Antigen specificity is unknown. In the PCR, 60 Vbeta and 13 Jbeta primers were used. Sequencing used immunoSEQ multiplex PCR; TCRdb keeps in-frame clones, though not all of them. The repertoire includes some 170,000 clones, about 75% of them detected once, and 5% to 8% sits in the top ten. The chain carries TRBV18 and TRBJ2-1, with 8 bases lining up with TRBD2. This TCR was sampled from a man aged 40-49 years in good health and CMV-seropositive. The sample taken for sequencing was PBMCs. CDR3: CASSQAGVANEQFF. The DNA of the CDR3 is TGTGCCAGCTCACAAGCGGGAGTAGCCAATGAGCAGTTCTTC.